This TCR beta chain came from a study of T cell responses to AZD1222 COVID-19 vaccine. In the study overall: Pooling was applied to second doses at about 4 or about 12 weeks.

General study findings and limits: Spike-wide coverage was observed for vaccine-associated CD4 TCRs, with dominant responses at 160-218 and 743-854. Reports say nearly half of spike-specific TCRs go after unmutated variant regions. Clonal diversity may have been underestimated in mostly white British donors.

Points on this clone: Its antigen remains unidentified.

V was shortened by 1 base and J by 0 bases, with 13 bases between the two germline ends. Germline V lookup: CDR1 SGHVS, CDR2 FQNEAQ. This CDR3 comprises 16 residues. Some clones are missing from TCRdb's copy, which holds only in-frame ones; the method was immunoSEQ multiplex PCR. The data show 100,000 or so clones, about 83% seen once. This clonotype was sampled from an adult in good health. The source was peripheral blood, collected on day 0 of AZD1222 vaccination. The chain couples TRBV7-8 to TRBJ2-7; the D gene could be TRBD1 or TRBD2 (5 bases each). CDR3 sequence: CASSLGTPGSSYEQYF. The CDR3, as DNA: TGTGCCAGCAGCTTAGGGACCCCAGGGAGCTCCTACGAGCAGTACTTC.